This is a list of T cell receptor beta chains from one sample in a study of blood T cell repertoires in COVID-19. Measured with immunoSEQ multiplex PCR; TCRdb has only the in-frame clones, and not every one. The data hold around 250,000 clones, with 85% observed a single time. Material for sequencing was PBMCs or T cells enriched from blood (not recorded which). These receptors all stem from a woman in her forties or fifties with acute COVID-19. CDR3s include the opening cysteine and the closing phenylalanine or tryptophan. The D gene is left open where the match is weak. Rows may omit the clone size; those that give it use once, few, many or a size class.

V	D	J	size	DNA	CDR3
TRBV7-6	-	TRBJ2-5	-	TGTGCCAGCAGCTCTATGACAGGATCGTGGGAGACCCAGTACTTC	CASSSMTGSWETQYF
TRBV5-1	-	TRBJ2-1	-	TGCGCCAGCAGCTCTGACATTCCGTACAATGAGCAGTTCTTC	CASSSDIPYNEQFF
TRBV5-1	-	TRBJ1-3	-	TGCGCCAGCAGCTTGGTACAGAACTCTGGAAACACCATATATTTT	CASSLVQNSGNTIYF
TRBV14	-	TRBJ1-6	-	TGTGCCAGCAGCCAAGGGAGCATGGCTTCACCCCTCCACTTT	CASSQGSMASPLHF
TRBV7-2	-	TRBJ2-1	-	TGTGCCAGCAGCTTAGGGTTCTTACTTTTCTTC	CASSLGFLLFF
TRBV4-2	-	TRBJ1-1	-	TGTGCCAGCAGCCAAGAGGGAGGTAGCACTGAAGCTTTCTTT	CASSQEGGSTEAFF
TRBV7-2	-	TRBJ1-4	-	TGTGCCAGCAGCGCTAGGCCGGGACTCGAAAAACTGTTTTTT	CASSARPGLEKLFF
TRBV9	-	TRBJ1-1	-	TGTGCCAGCAGCCCCCGCCCGGGGGGCGAAGCTTTCTTT	CASSPRPGGEAFF
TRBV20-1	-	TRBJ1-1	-	TGCAGTGCTAGTCCCTTATACACTGAAGCTTTCTTT	CSASPLYTEAFF
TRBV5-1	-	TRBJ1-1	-	TGCGCCAGCCGCTATTTTGAGAGTAGTGACACTGAAGCTTTCTTT	CASRYFESSDTEAFF
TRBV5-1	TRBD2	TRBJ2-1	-	TGCGCCAGCAGCTTTCGGCTAGCGGCTTACAATGAGCAGTTCTTC	CASSFRLAAYNEQFF
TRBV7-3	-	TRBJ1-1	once	TGTGCCAGCAGCCCGGGACTATCGAACACTGAAGCTTTCTTT	CASSPGLSNTEAFF
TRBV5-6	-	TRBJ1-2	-	TGTGCCAGCACCCAGGGGAGCTACTATGGCTACACCTTC	CASTQGSYYGYTF
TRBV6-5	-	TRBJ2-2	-	TGTGCCAGCAGTACAGGGACCACCGGGGAGCTGTTTTTT	CASSTGTTGELFF
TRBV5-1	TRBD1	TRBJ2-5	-	TGCGCCAGCAGCCAAGGACAGGACCAAGAGACCCAGTACTTC	CASSQGQDQETQYF
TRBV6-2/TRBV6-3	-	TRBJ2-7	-	TGTGCCAGCAGTTACGTCTACCCCGAGCAGTACTTC	CASSYVYPEQYF
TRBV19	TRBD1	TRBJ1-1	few	TGTGCCAGTAGAAGACAGGGGGCGAAGAACACTGAAGCTTTCTTT	CASRRQGAKNTEAFF
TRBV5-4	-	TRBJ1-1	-	TGTGCCAGCAGCATTGGCGGGGGCAGGCCGAGCATGAACACTGAAGCTTTCTTT	CASSIGGGRPSMNTEAFF
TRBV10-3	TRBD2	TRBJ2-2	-	TGTGCCATCAGGGGACTAGCGGACTCCGGGGAGCTGTTTTTT	CAIRGLADSGELFF
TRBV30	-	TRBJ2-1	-	TGTGCCTGGAGTGTACAGCCCAACAATGAGCAGTTCTTC	CAWSVQPNNEQFF
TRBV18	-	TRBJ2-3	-	TGTGCCAGCTCAGCGCAGCAGGGTCCAGATACGCAGTATTTT	CASSAQQGPDTQYF
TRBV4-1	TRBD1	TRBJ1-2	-	TGCGCCAGCAGCCAAGAAGGGCCGTTCAGGGGGCTGGATGGCTACACCTTC	CASSQEGPFRGLDGYTF
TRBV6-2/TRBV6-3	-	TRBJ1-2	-	TGTGCCAGCAGTTATCAGGGCACGGGTGGCTACACCTTC	CASSYQGTGGYTF
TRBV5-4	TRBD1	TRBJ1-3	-	TGTGCCAGCAGATTACAGGGGAGCTCTGGAAACACCATATATTTT	CASRLQGSSGNTIYF
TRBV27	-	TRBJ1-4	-	TGTGCCAGCGGTGGGCGAGGGGGGGGTGAAAAACTGTTTTTT	CASGGRGGGEKLFF
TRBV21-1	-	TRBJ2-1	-	TGTGCCAGCAGCAAAGTGCCCCGGCTCCTAGCCCACAATGAGCAGTTCTTC	CASSKVPRLLAHNEQFF
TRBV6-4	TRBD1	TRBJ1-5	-	TGTGCCAGCAGTGACTATCGGACAGGAGCTTATCAGCCCCAGCATTTT	CASSDYRTGAYQPQHF
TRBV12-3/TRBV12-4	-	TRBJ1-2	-	TGTGCCAGCAGCCTCAGGGGCGCCTATGGCTACACCTTC	CASSLRGAYGYTF
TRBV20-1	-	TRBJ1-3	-	TGCAGTGCTAGTCACCAGGGGGGAAACACCATATATTTT	CSASHQGGNTIYF
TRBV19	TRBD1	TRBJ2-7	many	TGTGCCAGTAGTATGCGTGGGACAGGGGGCAACGAGCAGTACTTC	CASSMRGTGGNEQYF
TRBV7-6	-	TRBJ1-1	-	TGTGCCAGCAGCAACCTACGGGGGGCGGACACTGAAGCTTTCTTT	CASSNLRGADTEAFF
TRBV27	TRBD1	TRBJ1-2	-	TGTGCCAGCAGCTCCGGGACAGGGTTTGGTTATGGCTACACCTTC	CASSSGTGFGYGYTF
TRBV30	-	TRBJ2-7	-	TGTGCCTGGACCGGGACACCGACCTACGAGCAGTACTTC	CAWTGTPTYEQYF
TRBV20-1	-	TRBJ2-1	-	TGCAGTGCCCAAGCACCGGGGGAGCAGTTCTTC	CSAQAPGEQFF
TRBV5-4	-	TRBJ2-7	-	TGTGCCAGCAGCTTGGACCTCCAGGGCCCCTACGAGCAGTACTTC	CASSLDLQGPYEQYF
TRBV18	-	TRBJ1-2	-	TGTGCCAGCTCACTACGACGAGACAGGAATAACTATGGCTACACCTTC	CASSLRRDRNNYGYTF
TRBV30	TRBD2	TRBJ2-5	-	TGTGCCTGGAGTGGACTAGCGGGGGGGCAGGGCGTAGAGACCCAGTACTTC	CAWSGLAGGQGVETQYF
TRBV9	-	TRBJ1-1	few	TGTGCCAGCAGCGATAGGACCGGGGGGAAAGCTTTCTTT	CASSDRTGGKAFF
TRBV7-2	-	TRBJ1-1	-	TGTGCCAGCAGCCCTAGACAGGCTCCCATGAACACTGAAGCTTTCTTT	CASSPRQAPMNTEAFF
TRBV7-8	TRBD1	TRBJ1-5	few	TGTGCCAGCAGCATTGGACCGGACAGGGGGGGAAATCAGCCCCAGCATTTT	CASSIGPDRGGNQPQHF
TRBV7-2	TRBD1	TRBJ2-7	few	TGTGCCAGCAGCTTAATCGGGACAGGGGTCGAGCAGTACTTC	CASSLIGTGVEQYF
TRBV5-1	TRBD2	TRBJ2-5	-	TGCGCCAGCAGCTTGGCCGGGGGGGCAGGGCAAGAGACCCAGTACTTC	CASSLAGGAGQETQYF
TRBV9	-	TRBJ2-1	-	TGTGCCAGCAGCTCTATTAGACTAGGGGAGCAGTTCTTC	CASSSIRLGEQFF
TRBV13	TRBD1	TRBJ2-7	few	TGTGCCAGCAGCTCGGGACAGGGGGCGATCTACGAGCAGTACTTC	CASSSGQGAIYEQYF
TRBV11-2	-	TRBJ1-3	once	TGTGCCAGCAGCTTAGACCGCTCTGGAAACACCATATATTTT	CASSLDRSGNTIYF